Shown below are 25 T cell receptor beta chains from a single sample sequenced in a study of breast tumors, draining lymph nodes, adjacent tissues. TCRdb passed the multiplex PCR reads through MiXCR, listing each CDR3 protein once. The sample has 9,500 to 12,000 distinct CDR3 sequences; roughly 53% are singletons. Sequencing was done on a sample of breast tumor tissue. The receptors derive from a female donor with breast cancer. Some clones in this sample may be carry-over from other donors' samples.

This clonotype occurred once. The junction departs from germline at one end; a sequencing error may be responsible. V and J are TRBV29-1 and TRBJ2-1, with 8 bases identical to TRBD2. The CDR3 runs 14 residues. The germline V gene encodes CDR1 SQVTM and CDR2 ANQGSEA. CDR3 DNA: TGCAGCGCCCGATCACCGGGACTAGTCAATGAGCGGTTCTTC. Encoded protein: CSARSPGLVNERFF.

This clonotype showed up just a few times. This chain links TRBV6-1 with TRBJ2-6; maybe TRBD2 (5 bases). V lost 6 bases and J 3 bases, leaving 6 bases between the germline ends. CDR3 length: 13 residues. Germline V lookup: CDR1 MNHNS, CDR2 SASEGT. CDR3 sequence: CASRRGGANVLTF. CDR3 DNA: TGTGCCAGCAGACGGGGTGGGGCCAACGTCCTGACTTTC.

The CDR3 DNA reads as TGTGCCAGCAGCTTAGAGGGACAGGGGATCTATGGCTACACCTTC. Its translation: CASSLEGQGIYGYTF. V and J are TRBV7-3 and TRBJ1-2; 10 nucleotides match TRBD1. Losses at the gene ends were 2 bases for V and 4 bases for J; bases not matched to a gene: 4. Germline V lookup: CDR1 SGHTA, CDR2 FQGTGA. This CDR3 has 15 amino acids.

The chain links TRBV28 to TRBJ1-4; D remains unclear. The CDR3 covers 15 residues. Trimming stripped 5 bases from V and 0 bases from J, with 10 bases between. Germline CDR1 and CDR2: MDHEN and SYDVKM. The CDR3 protein is CASSPRHPTNEKLFF. CDR3 sequence (DNA): TGTGCCAGCAGTCCCAGACATCCAACTAATGAAAAACTGTTTTTT.

The chain employs TRBV30 and TRBJ1-2, with 8 bases aligning to TRBD1. The CDR3 runs 12 residues. Germline trimming cut 4 bases from V and 7 bases from J; bases unmatched to any gene: 5. The germline V gene encodes CDR1 GTSNPN and CDR2 SVGIG (reference sequence). CDR3 loop: CAWNQGAGGYTF. The CDR3 coding sequence is TGTGCCTGGAATCAGGGGGCCGGTGGCTACACCTTC.

This clonotype was seen a handful of times. The rearrangement joins TRBV29-1 to TRBJ1-2; TRBD1 aligns across 10 bases. Germline V gene lookup returns CDR1 SQVTM and CDR2 ANQGSEA. CDR3 length: 14 residues. V shed 4 bases and J 4 bases; nucleotides not matched to a gene: 6. As DNA, the CDR3 is TGCAGCGTTGTTTGGACAGGGGGTGTCTATGGCTACACCTTC. As protein: CSVVWTGGVYGYTF.

With respect to this clonotype: Germline is not matched at one junction end, which may reflect a read error. This chain connects TRBV6-5 to TRBJ1-5; D call uncertain. From germline, CDR1 is MNHEY and CDR2 SVGAGI. The CDR3 spans 13 residues. CDR3 nucleotide sequence: TGTGCCGGCAGTATAGTTGGCAATCAGCCCCAGCATTTT. It translates to CAGSIVGNQPQHF.

By frequency in the sample, this clonotype is medium-sized. The V and J genes are TRBV11-3 and TRBJ2-3; D is unclear. This CDR3 is 14 amino acids long. Between the trimmed V and J ends, which lost 3 bases and 0 bases, there was a span of 7 bases. Germline V gene data show CDR1 as SGHNT and CDR2 as YENEEA. CDR3 DNA sequence: TGTGCCAGCAGCTTTTCCGGTAGCACAGATACGCAGTATTTT. Protein sequence: CASSFSGSTDTQYF.

As to this clonotype: Germline is not matched at one junction end, which may reflect a read error. CDR3 DNA sequence: TGTGCCAGCAGCCCCGCCCCAGGCACGGATACGCAGTATTTT. This sequence encodes CASSPAPGTDTQYF. The V call is TRBV4-2, the J call TRBJ2-3; D is undetermined. The CDR3 is 14 residues long. Germline V gene lookup returns CDR1 LGHNA and CDR2 YNFKEQ.

The chain uses TRBV20-1 and TRBJ1-2; D not resolved. The CDR3 spans 14 residues. V dropped 3 bases and J dropped 4 bases, with 15 bases sitting between them. Looked up from germline, CDR1 is DFQATT and CDR2 is SNEGSKA (reference sequence). CDR3 sequence: CSARSPSHSYGYTF. Here the CDR3 DNA reads TGCAGTGCTAGGTCACCAAGTCACAGCTATGGCTACACCTTC.

As DNA, the CDR3 is TGTGCCAGCAGCTCCTGGGAGGAACCCCGGAGCTATGGCTACACCTTC. Amino acid sequence: CASSSWEEPRSYGYTF. The rearrangement joins TRBV28 to TRBJ1-2; D gene unclear. The length of the CDR3 is 16 residues. The germline V gene has CDR1 MDHEN and CDR2 SYDVKM. V gave up 6 bases and J gave up 4 bases, with 21 bases separating them.

The J gene is TRBJ1-2, the V gene TRBV7-3; TRBD1 might be the D (5 bases). V shed 0 bases and J shed 2 bases, with 7 bases lying between them. Germline V lookup: CDR1 SGHTA, CDR2 FQGTGA. CDR3 length: 14 residues. The CDR3 nucleotides read TGTGCCAGCAGCTTAACGCGGGGGAACTATGGCTACACCTTC. It encodes CASSLTRGNYGYTF. Full variable domain (outside the CDR3, taken from reference TRBV7-3 and TRBJ1-2): GAGVSQTPSNKVTEKGKYVELRCDPISGHTALYWYRQSLGQGPEFLIYFQGTGAADDSGLPNDRFFAVRPEGSVSTLKIQRTERGDSAVYLCASSLTRGNYGYTFGSGTRLTVV.

This clonotype is deemed medium-sized. The V call is TRBV4-1, the J call TRBJ2-1; TRBD1 aligns across 8 bases. The length of the CDR3 is 18 residues. Germline CDR1 and CDR2: MGHRA and YSYEKL. The ends lost 0 bases at V and 2 bases at J; junction bases unmatched: 9. CDR3 region: CASSQDPSTGVTYNEQFF. CDR3 DNA: TGCGCCAGCAGCCAAGACCCCTCGACAGGGGTCACCTACAATGAGCAGTTCTTC.

The chain employs TRBV2 and TRBJ2-2; a possible D gene is TRBD1 (6 bases). In germline, CDR1 is SNHLY, CDR2 FYNNEI. CDR3 length equals 13 residues. V lost 2 bases to trimming and J lost 10 bases, with 11 bases between them. The CDR3 nucleotides are TGTGCCAGCAGTGAACAGGGGATAACGGAGCTGTTTTTT. Translation gives CASSEQGITELFF.

This clonotype was picked up a small number of times. The junction departs from the called germline gene at one end, perhaps through a read error. The chain has TRBV5-5 and TRBJ2-7, with 8 bases identical to TRBD1. This CDR3 region has 14 residues. Germline V gene lookup returns CDR1 SGHKS and CDR2 YYEKEE (reference sequence). As DNA, the CDR3 is TGTGCCGGCAGCTTGGGACAGGCGGCCCGCGAGCAGTACTTC. This encodes CAGSLGQAAREQYF.

The rearrangement links TRBV9 to TRBJ1-4, with D unclear. Germline assignment: CDR1 SGDLS and CDR2 YYNGEE. The CDR3 has 14 amino acids. V lost 2 bases and J lost 6, with 11 bases in between. CDR3 loop: CASSVRPRDEKLFF. CDR3 DNA: TGTGCCAGCAGCGTGAGGCCACGCGATGAAAAACTGTTTTTT.

This clonotype was recorded at least ten times. A much more abundant neighbour one base away suggests this may be a read error. V is TRBV5-1 and J is TRBJ2-5, with 9 positions matching TRBD1. The CDR3 sequence is 15 residues long. The V gene's germline CDR1 is SGHRS and CDR2 YFSETQ. The CDR3 spells CASSSTGGRHETQCF. CDR3 coding DNA: TGCGCCAGCAGCTCCACAGGGGGCAGACACGAGACCCAGTGCTTC.

Here the CDR3 reads CASSAGLATYNEQFF. CDR3 sequence (DNA): TGTGCCAGCAGTGCGGGACTAGCGACCTACAATGAGCAGTTCTTC. The rearrangement uses TRBV14 and TRBJ2-1, with TRBD2 matching 10 bases. The CDR3 sequence is 15 residues long. Germline trimming cut 6 bases from V and 2 bases from J; bases unmatched to any gene: 4. Germline CDR1 and CDR2: SGHDN and FVKESK.

This clonotype was seen ten or more times. The chain carries TRBV18 and TRBJ1-2, with D possibly TRBD1 on 5 matching bases. This CDR3 has 15 residues. The ends were cut back, 3 bases at V and 0 bases at J, with 11 bases in the middle. The germline V gene has CDR1 KGHSH and CDR2 LQKENI. Here the CDR3 DNA reads TGTGCCAGCTCACCGGGCCGGGGCCCTAACTATGGCTACACCTTC. Protein sequence: CASSPGRGPNYGYTF. Drawing the rest from reference TRBV18 and TRBJ1-2, the complete variable domain is NAGVMQNPRHLVRRRGQEARLRCSPMKGHSHVYWYRQLPEEGLKFMVYLQKENIIDESGMPKERFSAEFPKEGPSILRIQQVVRGDSAAYFCASSPGRGPNYGYTFGSGTRLTVV.

In regard to this clonotype: A single base separates this from a much larger clone, so it may be a read error. The chain employs TRBV9 and TRBJ2-1, with 8 bases aligning to TRBD1. CDR3 length: 15 amino acids. Germline CDR1 reads SGDLS; CDR2 reads YYNGEE. CDR3 DNA sequence: TGTGCCAGCACTCCAGGGGGCGCATCCTACAATGAGCCGTTCTTC. The encoded protein is CASTPGGASYNEPFF.

The DNA of the CDR3 is TGCAGTGCTACGCCGTCGGGACAGCTGTCAGAAAAACTGTTTTTT. This gives the protein CSATPSGQLSEKLFF. The chain has TRBV20-1 and TRBJ1-4; 7 bases line up with TRBD1. Germline V lookup: CDR1 DFQATT, CDR2 SNEGSKA (reference sequence). CDR3 size: 15 residues. Germline trimming cut 4 bases from V and 8 bases from J; bases unmatched to any gene: 13.

This clonotype has a count of ten or more. The rearrangement links TRBV5-4 to TRBJ1-1; D is undetermined. This CDR3 is built from 13 residues. Trimming took off 0 bases at V and 8 bases at J, with 11 bases between the two ends. Germline CDR1 and CDR2: SGHNT and YYREEE (reference sequence). CDR3 amino acids: CASSLAWGGEAFF. CDR3 nucleotide sequence: TGTGCCAGCAGCTTGGCCTGGGGTGGGGAAGCTTTCTTT.

V and J are TRBV19 and TRBJ1-4, with TRBD1 as a possible D gene (6 bases). V dropped 6 bases and J dropped 10 bases, with 18 bases sitting between them. The CDR3 has 14 amino acids. Germline V gene data show CDR1 as LNHDA and CDR2 as SQIVND (reference sequence). The CDR3 region has the DNA TGTGCCAGTAGCATGTCAGGGGCCTTCGCAAAACTGTTTTTT. Its translation is CASSMSGAFAKLFF.

By share, this clonotype counts as medium-sized. The chain links TRBV19 to TRBJ1-3; D is unresolved. Trimming took off 5 bases at V and 4 bases at J, with 21 bases between the two ends. The CDR3 contains 17 residues. Germline V gene data show CDR1 as LNHDA and CDR2 as SQIVND (reference sequence). The CDR3, as DNA: TGTGCCAGTAGTCCCTATCAAAGAGACTCCGAGGGAAACACCATATATTTT. It is translated as CASSPYQRDSEGNTIYF.

This chain connects TRBV12-3 or TRBV12-4 to TRBJ2-5; the D gene is possibly TRBD2 (6 bases). The CDR3 is made up of 15 amino acids. Trimming shortened V by 6 bases and J by 7 bases, and 21 bases separated the two germline ends. The CDR3 protein is CASRLNRDSERTQYF. The CDR3 DNA follows: TGTGCCAGCAGACTTAACCGGGACTCGGAACGGACCCAGTACTTC.